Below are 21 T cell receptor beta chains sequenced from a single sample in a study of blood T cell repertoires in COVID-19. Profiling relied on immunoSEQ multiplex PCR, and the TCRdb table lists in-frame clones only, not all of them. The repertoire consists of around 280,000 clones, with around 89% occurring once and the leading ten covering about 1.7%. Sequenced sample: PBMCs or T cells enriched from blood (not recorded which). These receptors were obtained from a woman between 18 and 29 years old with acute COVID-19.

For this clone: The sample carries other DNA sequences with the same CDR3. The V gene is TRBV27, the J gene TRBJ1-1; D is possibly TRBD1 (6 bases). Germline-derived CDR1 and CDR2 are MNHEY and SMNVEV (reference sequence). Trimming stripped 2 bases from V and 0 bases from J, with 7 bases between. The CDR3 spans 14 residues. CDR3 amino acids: CASSLGQMNTEAFF. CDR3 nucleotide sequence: TGTGCCAGCAGTTTAGGACAGATGAACACTGAAGCTTTCTTT.

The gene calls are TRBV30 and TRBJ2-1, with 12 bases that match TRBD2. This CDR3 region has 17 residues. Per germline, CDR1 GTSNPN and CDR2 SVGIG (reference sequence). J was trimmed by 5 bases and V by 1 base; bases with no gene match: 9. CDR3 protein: CAWSGLAGGPSDNEQFF. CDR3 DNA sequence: TGTGCCTGGAGTGGTCTAGCGGGAGGGCCCTCGGACAATGAGCAGTTCTTC.

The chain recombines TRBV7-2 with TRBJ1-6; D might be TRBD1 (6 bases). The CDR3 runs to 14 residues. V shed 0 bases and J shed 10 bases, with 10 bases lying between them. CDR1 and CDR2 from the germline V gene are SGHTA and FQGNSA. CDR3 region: CASSLARGGSPLHF. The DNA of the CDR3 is TGTGCCAGCAGCTTAGCCAGGGGCGGGTCACCCCTCCACTTT.

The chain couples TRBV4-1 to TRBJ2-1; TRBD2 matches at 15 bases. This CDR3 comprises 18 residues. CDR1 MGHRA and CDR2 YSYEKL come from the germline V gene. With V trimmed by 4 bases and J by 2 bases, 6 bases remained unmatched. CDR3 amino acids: CASSPRTSGRVAYNEQFF. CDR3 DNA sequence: TGCGCCAGCAGCCCCAGGACTAGCGGGAGGGTCGCCTACAATGAGCAGTTCTTC.

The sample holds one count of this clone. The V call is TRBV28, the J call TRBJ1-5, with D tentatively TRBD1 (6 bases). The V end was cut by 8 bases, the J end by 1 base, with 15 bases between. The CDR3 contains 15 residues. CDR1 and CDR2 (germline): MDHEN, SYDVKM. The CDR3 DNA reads TGTGCCAGCCGACAGGTCATGCGCAGCAATCAGCCCCAGCATTTT. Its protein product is CASRQVMRSNQPQHF.

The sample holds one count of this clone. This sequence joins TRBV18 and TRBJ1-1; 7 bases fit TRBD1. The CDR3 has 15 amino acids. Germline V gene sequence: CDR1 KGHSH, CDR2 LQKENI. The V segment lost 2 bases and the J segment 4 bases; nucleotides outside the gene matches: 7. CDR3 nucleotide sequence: TGTGCCAGCTCACCAACAGGGGCCGTGGGCACTGAAGCTTTCTTT. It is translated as CASSPTGAVGTEAFF.

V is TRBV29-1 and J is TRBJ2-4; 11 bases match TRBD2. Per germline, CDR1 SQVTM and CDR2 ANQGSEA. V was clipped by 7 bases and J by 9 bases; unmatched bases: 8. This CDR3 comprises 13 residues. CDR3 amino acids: CSAVAGGYGIQYF. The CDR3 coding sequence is TGCAGCGCTGTAGCGGGAGGGTACGGCATTCAGTACTTC.

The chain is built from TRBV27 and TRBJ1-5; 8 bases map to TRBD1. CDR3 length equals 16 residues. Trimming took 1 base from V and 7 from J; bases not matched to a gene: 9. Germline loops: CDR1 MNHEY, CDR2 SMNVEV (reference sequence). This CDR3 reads CASSLYQGAPGQPQHF. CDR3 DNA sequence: TGTGCCAGCAGTTTATATCAGGGGGCCCCTGGGCAGCCCCAGCATTTT.

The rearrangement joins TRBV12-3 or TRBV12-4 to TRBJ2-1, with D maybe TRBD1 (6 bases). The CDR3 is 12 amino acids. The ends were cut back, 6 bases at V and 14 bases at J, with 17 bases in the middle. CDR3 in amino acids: CASSIQGPGEFF. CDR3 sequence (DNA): TGTGCCAGCAGCATACAGGGCCCCGGGGAGTTCTTC.

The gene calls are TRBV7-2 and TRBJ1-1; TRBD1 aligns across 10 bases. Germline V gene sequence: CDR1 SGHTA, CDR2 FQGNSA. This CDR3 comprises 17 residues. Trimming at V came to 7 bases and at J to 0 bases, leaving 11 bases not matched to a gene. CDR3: CASTRGGTGAMNTEAFF. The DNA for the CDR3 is TGTGCCAGCACACGCGGGGGGACAGGGGCGATGAACACTGAAGCTTTCTTT.

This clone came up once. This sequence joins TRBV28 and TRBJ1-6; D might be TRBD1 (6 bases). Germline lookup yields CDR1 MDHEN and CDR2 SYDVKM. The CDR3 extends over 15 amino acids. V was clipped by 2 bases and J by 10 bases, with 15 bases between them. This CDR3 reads CASSLPDERGSPLHF. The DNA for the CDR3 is TGTGCCAGCAGTTTACCCGACGAGAGGGGGTCACCCCTCCACTTT. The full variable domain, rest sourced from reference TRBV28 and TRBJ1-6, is DVKVTQSSRYLVKRTGEKVFLECVQDMDHENMFWYRQDPGLGLRLIYFSYDVKMKEKGDIPEGYSVSREKKERFSLILESASTNQTSMYLCASSLPDERGSPLHFGNGTRLTVT.

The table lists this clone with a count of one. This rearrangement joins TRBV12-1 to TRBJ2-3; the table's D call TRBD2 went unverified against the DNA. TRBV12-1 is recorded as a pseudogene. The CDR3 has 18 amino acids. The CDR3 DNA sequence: TGTGCCAGCAGCTTTTGGTTTGAGCGGGAGGTGGGGACAGATACGCAGTATTTT. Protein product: CASSFWFEREVGTDTQYF.

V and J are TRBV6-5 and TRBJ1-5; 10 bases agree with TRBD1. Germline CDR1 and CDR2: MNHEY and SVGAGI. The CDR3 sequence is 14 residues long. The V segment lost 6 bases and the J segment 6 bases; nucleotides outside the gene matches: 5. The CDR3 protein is CASSETGGLQPQHF. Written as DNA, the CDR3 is TGTGCCAGCAGCGAGACAGGGGGCCTTCAGCCCCAGCATTTT.

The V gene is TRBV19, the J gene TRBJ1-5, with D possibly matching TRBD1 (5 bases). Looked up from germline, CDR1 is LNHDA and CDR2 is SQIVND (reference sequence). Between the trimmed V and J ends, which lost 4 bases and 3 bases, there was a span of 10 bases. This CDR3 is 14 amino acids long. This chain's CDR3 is CASSSGANNQPQHF. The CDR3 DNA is TGTGCCAGTAGTAGCGGGGCCAACAATCAGCCCCAGCATTTT. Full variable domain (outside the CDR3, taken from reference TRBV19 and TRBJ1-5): DGGITQSPKYLFRKEGQNVTLSCEQNLNHDAMYWYRQDPGQGLRLIYYSQIVNDFQKGDIAEGYSVSREKKESFPLTVTSAQKNPTAFYLCASSSGANNQPQHFGDGTRLSIL.

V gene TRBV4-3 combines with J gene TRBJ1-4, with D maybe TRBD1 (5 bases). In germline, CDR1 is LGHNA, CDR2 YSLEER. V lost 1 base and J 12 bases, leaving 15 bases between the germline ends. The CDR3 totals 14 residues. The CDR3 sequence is CASSQALAGGELFF. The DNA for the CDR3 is TGCGCCAGCAGCCAAGCTCTTGCCGGGGGAGAACTGTTTTTT.

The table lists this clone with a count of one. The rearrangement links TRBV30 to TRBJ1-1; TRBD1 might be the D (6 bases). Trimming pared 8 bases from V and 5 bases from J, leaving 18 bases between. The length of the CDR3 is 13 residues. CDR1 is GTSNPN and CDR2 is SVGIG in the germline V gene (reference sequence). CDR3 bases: TGTGCCACGGAACAGGGCTTAGGGACTGAAGCTTTCTTT. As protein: CATEQGLGTEAFF.

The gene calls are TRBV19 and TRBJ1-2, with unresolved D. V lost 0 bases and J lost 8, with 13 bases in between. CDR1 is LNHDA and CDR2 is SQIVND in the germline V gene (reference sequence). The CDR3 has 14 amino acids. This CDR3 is CASSIDVRDAGYTF. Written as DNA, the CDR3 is TGTGCCAGTAGTATAGATGTGAGAGATGCCGGCTACACCTTC.

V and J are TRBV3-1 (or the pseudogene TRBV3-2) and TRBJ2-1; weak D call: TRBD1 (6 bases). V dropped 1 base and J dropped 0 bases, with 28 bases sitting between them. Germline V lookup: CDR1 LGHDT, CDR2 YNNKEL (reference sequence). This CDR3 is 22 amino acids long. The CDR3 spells CASSQVLGKSPRRTDSYNEQFF. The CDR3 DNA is TGTGCCAGCAGCCAAGTTCTCGGTAAGTCCCCTCGGCGGACAGACTCCTACAATGAGCAGTTCTTC.

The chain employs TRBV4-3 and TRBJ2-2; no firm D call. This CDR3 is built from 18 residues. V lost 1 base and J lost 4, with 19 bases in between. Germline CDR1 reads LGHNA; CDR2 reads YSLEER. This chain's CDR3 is CASSQAPGFRGSTGELFF. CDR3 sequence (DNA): TGCGCCAGCAGCCAAGCCCCCGGTTTCCGCGGTAGCACCGGGGAGCTGTTTTTT.

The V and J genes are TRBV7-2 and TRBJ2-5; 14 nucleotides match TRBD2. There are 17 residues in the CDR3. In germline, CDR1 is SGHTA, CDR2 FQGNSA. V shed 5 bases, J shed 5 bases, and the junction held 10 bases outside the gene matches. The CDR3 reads CASSPGLAGVILETQYF. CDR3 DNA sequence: TGTGCCAGCAGCCCGGGACTAGCGGGAGTAATTTTGGAGACCCAGTACTTC. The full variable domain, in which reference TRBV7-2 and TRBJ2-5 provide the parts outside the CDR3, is GAGVSQSPSNKVTEKGKDVELRCDPISGHTALYWYRQSLGQGLEFLIYFQGNSAPDKSGLPSDRFSAERTGGSVSTLTIQRTQQEDSAVYLCASSPGLAGVILETQYFGPGTRLLVL.

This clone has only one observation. The CDR3 loop is CASIGVTGAGNQPQHF. The CDR3 DNA follows: TGTGCCAGTATTGGAGTGACAGGGGCTGGCAATCAGCCCCAGCATTTT. The chain joins TRBV19 to TRBJ1-5; TRBD1 matches 8 bases. Germline CDR1 is LNHDA and CDR2 is SQIVND (reference sequence). This CDR3 has 16 residues. J gave up 2 bases and V 7 bases, and 10 bases lay outside the gene matches.